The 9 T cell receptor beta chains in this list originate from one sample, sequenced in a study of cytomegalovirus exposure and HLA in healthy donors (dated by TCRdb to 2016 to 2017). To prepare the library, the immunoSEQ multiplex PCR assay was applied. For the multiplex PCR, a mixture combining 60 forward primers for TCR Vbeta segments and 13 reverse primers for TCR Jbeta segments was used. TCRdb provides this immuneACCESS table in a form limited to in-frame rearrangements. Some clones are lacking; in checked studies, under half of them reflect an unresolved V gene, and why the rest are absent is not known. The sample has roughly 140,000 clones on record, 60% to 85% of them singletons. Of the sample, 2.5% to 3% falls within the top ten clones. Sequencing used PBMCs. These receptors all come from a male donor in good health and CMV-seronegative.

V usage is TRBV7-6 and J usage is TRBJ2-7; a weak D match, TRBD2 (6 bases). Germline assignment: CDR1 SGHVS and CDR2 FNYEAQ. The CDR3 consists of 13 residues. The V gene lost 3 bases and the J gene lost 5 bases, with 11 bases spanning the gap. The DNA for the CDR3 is TGTGCCAGCAGCTTCTCTAGCGCGGACGAGCAGTACTTC. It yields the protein CASSFSSADEQYF.

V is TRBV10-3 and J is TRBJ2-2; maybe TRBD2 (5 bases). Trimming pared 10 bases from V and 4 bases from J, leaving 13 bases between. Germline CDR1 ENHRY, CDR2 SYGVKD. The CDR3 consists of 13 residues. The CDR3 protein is CASRGDGTGELFF. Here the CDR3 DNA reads TGTGCCAGTCGGGGAGACGGCACCGGGGAGCTGTTTTTT.

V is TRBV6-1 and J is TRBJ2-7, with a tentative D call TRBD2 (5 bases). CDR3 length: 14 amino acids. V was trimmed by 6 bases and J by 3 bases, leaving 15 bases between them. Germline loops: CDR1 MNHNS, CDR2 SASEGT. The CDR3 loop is CASSQSIRDYEQYF. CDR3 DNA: TGTGCCAGCAGCCAATCAATCCGGGACTACGAGCAGTACTTC.

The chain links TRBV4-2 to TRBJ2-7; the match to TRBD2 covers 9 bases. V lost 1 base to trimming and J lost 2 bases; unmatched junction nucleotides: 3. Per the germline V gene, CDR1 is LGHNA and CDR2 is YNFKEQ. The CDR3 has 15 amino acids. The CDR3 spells CASSQGGTSTYEQYF. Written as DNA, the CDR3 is TGTGCCAGCAGCCAAGGGGGGACTAGCACCTACGAGCAGTACTTC.

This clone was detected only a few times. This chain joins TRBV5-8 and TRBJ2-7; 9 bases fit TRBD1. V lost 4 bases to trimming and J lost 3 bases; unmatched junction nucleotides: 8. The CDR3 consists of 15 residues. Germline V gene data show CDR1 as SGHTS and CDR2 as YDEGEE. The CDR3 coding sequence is TGTGCCAGCAGCCAAGGTGGGGACAGGGACTACGAGCAGTACTTC. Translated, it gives CASSQGGDRDYEQYF.

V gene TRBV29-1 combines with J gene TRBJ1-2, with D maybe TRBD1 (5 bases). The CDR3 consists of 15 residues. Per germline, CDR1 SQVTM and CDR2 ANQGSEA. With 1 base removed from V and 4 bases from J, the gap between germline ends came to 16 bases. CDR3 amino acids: CSVEVADRTSYGYTF. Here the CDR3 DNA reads TGCAGCGTTGAAGTTGCCGACAGAACCAGCTATGGCTACACCTTC. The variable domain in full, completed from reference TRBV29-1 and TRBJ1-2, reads SAVISQKPSRDICQRGTSLTIQCQVDSQVTMMFWYRQQPGQSLTLIATANQGSEATYESGFVIDKFPISRPNLTFSTLTVSNMSPEDSSIYLCSVEVADRTSYGYTFGSGTRLTVV.

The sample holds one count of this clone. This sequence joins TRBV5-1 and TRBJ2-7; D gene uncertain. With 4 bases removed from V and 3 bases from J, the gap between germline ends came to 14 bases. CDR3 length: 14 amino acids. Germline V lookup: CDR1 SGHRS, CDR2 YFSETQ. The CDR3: CASSPGRQHYEQYF. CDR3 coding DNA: TGCGCCAGCAGCCCCGGTAGACAACACTACGAGCAGTACTTC.

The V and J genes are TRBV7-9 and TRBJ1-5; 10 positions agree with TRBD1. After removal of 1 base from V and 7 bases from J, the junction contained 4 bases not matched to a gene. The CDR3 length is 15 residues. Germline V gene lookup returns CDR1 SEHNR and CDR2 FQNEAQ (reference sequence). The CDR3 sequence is CASSLGQGAWQPQHF. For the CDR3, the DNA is TGTGCCAGCAGCTTAGGACAGGGGGCATGGCAGCCCCAGCATTTT.

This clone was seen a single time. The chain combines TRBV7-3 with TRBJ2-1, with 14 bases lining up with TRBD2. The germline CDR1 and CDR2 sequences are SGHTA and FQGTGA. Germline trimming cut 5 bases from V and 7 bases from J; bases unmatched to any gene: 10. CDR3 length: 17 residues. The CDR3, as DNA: TGTGCCAGCAGCCTACGACCGACTAGCGGGGGGGGAAATGAGCAGTTCTTC. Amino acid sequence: CASSLRPTSGGGNEQFF.